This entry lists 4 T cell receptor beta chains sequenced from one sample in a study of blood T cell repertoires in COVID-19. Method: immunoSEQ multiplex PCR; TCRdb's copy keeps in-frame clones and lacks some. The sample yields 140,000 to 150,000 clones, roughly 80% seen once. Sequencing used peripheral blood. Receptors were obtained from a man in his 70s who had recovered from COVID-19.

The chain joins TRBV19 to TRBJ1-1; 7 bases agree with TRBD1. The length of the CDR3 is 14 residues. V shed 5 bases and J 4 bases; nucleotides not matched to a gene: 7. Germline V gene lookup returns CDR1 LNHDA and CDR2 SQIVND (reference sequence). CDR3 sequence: CASSHQGVGTEAFF. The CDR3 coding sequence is TGTGCCAGTAGTCACCAGGGGGTAGGCACTGAAGCTTTCTTT.

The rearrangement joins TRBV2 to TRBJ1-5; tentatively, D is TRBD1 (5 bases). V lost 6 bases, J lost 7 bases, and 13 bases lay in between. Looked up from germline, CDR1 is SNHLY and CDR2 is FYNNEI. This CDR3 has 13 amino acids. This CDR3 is CASRHGGAQPQHF. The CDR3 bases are TGTGCCAGCAGGCACGGGGGTGCCCAGCCCCAGCATTTT.

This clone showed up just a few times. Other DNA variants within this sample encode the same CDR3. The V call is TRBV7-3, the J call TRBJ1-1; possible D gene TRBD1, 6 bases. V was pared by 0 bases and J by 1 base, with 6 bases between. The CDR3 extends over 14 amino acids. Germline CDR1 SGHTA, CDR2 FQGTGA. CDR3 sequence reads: CASSLTGGNTEAFF. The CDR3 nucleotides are TGTGCCAGCAGCTTAACAGGGGGGAACACTGAAGCTTTCTTT.

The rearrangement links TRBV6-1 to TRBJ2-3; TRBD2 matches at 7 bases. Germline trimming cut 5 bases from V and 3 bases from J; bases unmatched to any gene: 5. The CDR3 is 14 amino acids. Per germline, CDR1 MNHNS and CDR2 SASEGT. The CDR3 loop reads CASSRGEGTDTQYF. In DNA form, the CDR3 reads TGTGCCAGCAGTCGGGGGGAGGGAACAGATACGCAGTATTTT.